A selection of T cell receptor beta chains follows, all from one sample in a study of cytomegalovirus exposure and HLA in healthy donors. Assay: immunoSEQ multiplex PCR; the TCRdb copy retains only in-frame clones and omits some. The repertoire holds approximately 160,000 clones, with roughly 72% as singletons. What was sequenced was PBMCs. These receptors were taken from a middle-aged man in good health and CMV-seronegative. Both conserved end residues are part of each CDR3. The D gene is left open where the match is weak. Not all rows give a size; the values are once, few, many and, for expanded clones, a class.

DNA,CDR3,length,D,size,J,V
TGTGCCAGCAGAAGGATCCGGGACAGCTTCAATGAGCAGTTCTTC,CASRRIRDSFNEQFF,15,TRBD1,NA,TRBJ2-1,TRBV7-2
TGTGCCAGCAGCTTTGGCAGTTCCTACGAGCAGTACTTC,CASSFGSSYEQYF,13,NA,NA,TRBJ2-7,TRBV5-6
TGCAGTGCTAGAGATAGTGAGACCCAGCATTTT,CSARDSETQHF,11,NA,NA,TRBJ1-5,TRBV20-1
TGTGCCAGCAGGAGGGACAGGGGGCTGTTCGAGCAGTACTTC,CASRRDRGLFEQYF,14,TRBD1,NA,TRBJ2-7,TRBV6-1
TGTGCCAGCAGCGTAGGACAGGGAAGGGACGAGCAGTACTTC,CASSVGQGRDEQYF,14,TRBD1,NA,TRBJ2-7,TRBV9
TGTGCCGTAGACAGGGAGACCGGGGCCAACGTCCTGACTTTC,CAVDRETGANVLTF,14,TRBD1,NA,TRBJ2-6,TRBV10-3
TGCAGTGCTCCTCAGGGGGACACCATATATTTT,CSAPQGDTIYF,11,TRBD1,NA,TRBJ1-3,TRBV20-1
TGTGCCAGCTCACCAACGGGAGGGTCAAGCTCCTACAATGAGCAGTTCTTC,CASSPTGGSSSYNEQFF,17,TRBD2,NA,TRBJ2-1,TRBV18
TGTGCCAGCAGCTTAGTTAGCGGGGGTTCCTACAATGAGCAGTTCTTC,CASSLVSGGSYNEQFF,16,TRBD2,few,TRBJ2-1,TRBV11-2
TGTGCCAGCAGCCCGGACAGGGACGAGCAGTACTTC,CASSPDRDEQYF,12,TRBD1,NA,TRBJ2-7,TRBV7-9
TGTGCAACCTGGGGGGGCCGAGCCTACGAGCAGTACTTC,CATWGGRAYEQYF,13,NA,NA,TRBJ2-7,TRBV5-8
TGCGCCAGCAGCCAAGATCCCCGACAATCGCAGTACTTC,CASSQDPRQSQYF,13,NA,NA,TRBJ2-4,TRBV4-1
TGCGCCAGCAGCTTGGGACAGGGGGCAGCTAATGAAAAACTGTTTTTT,CASSLGQGAANEKLFF,16,TRBD1,once,TRBJ1-4,TRBV5-1
TGTGCCAGCAGCCGCGACAGTAACACTGAAGCTTTCTTT,CASSRDSNTEAFF,13,NA,NA,TRBJ1-1,TRBV7-3
TGTGCCAGTAGTATCCCCAGGGACAGGGAGTCGGGCAATCAGCCCCAGCATTTT,CASSIPRDRESGNQPQHF,18,TRBD1,NA,TRBJ1-5,TRBV19
TGTGCCAGCAGCTTGGGAGGAGTAAGGCCAGATACGCAGTATTTT,CASSLGGVRPDTQYF,15,NA,few,TRBJ2-3,TRBV5-4
TGTGCCAGCAGTGAAGCCCAGGGGCTGACCTATAATTCACCCCTCCACTTT,CASSEAQGLTYNSPLHF,17,NA,NA,TRBJ1-6,TRBV6-1
TGTGCCAGCAAGACAGGGGACTATGGCTACACCTTC,CASKTGDYGYTF,12,TRBD1,few,TRBJ1-2,TRBV6-1
TGTGCCAGCAGCTTATATCGGAGCGGGAGAACCGGGGAGCTGTTTTTT,CASSLYRSGRTGELFF,16,TRBD2,once,TRBJ2-2,TRBV11-3
TGCGCCAGCAGCCAAGTTAGCGCAGAGACCCAGTACTTC,CASSQVSAETQYF,13,NA,NA,TRBJ2-5,TRBV4-1
TGCGCCAGCAGCCCGGACCAGGGTCGGGTTGAAAAACTGTTTTTT,CASSPDQGRVEKLFF,15,NA,NA,TRBJ1-4,TRBV5-1
TGTGCCAGCAGCTTCGGTTTCTTGGCGGGAGTGATCACCGGGGAGCTGTTTTTT,CASSFGFLAGVITGELFF,18,TRBD2,NA,TRBJ2-2,TRBV11-2
TGTGCCAGCAGTGAGGGAGGGCCCGACACGCAGTATTTT,CASSEGGPDTQYF,13,TRBD2,NA,TRBJ2-3,TRBV27
TGTGCCAGCGTAGGAGCAGCCACAACTAATGACAAACTGTTTTTT,CASVGAATTNDKLFF,15,NA,few,TRBJ1-4,TRBV6-1
TGTGCCAGCAGTAGGACAGGGAATTACGGTCAGCCCCAGCATTTT,CASSRTGNYGQPQHF,15,TRBD1,NA,TRBJ1-5,TRBV6-1
TGTGCCAGCAGTCCCGGGAACACGAACACCGGGGAGCTGTTTTTT,CASSPGNTNTGELFF,15,NA,NA,TRBJ2-2,TRBV28
TGCAGCGTTGAAGACGTTAGGGTCGGGACAACTAATGAAAAACTGTTTTTT,CSVEDVRVGTTNEKLFF,17,NA,NA,TRBJ1-4,TRBV29-1
TGTGCCTGGAGTGTAGACAGTGGAAACACCATATATTTT,CAWSVDSGNTIYF,13,NA,NA,TRBJ1-3,TRBV30
TGTGCCAGCAGCCCCGATGCCGCTCGGAGGACCCATGAGCAGTTCTTC,CASSPDAARRTHEQFF,16,NA,few,TRBJ2-1,TRBV7-3
TGTGCCAGCAGACTTCCAGGGAAGGGCTATGGCTACACCTTC,CASRLPGKGYGYTF,14,NA,NA,TRBJ1-2,TRBV27
TGTGCCAGCAGTGACGCGGGAGGCTCCTACAATGAGCAGTTCTTC,CASSDAGGSYNEQFF,15,TRBD2,NA,TRBJ2-1,TRBV6-4
TGTGCCAGCAGTTATGCAGGGAATCAGCCCCAGCATTTT,CASSYAGNQPQHF,13,NA,NA,TRBJ1-5,TRBV6-5